This record concerns one T cell receptor (beta chain) sequence. The record originates from a study of human T cells and chemical hapten exposure. Germline V gene data show CDR1 as MNHEY and CDR2 as SVGAGI. V was clipped by 8 bases and J by 4 bases; unmatched bases: 8. The CDR3 is 13 amino acids. This sample's time point: patch test 2, 6 weeks after DPC sensitization. Treatment described: therapeutic diphenylcyclopropenone sensitization with weekly scalp DPC. TCRdb analysed the RACE reads with MiXCR anew, one entry per CDR3 protein. The data show approximately 95,000 distinct CDR3 sequences, about 10% seen once.

The chain is built from TRBV6-5 and TRBJ2-7; 7 nucleotides match TRBD1. The origin of this receptor is a woman in her thirties or forties with alopecia areata. Some clones in this sample may be carry-over from other donors' samples. The source was whole blood, collected in connection with sensitization to the hapten diphenylcyclopropenone (DPC). Here the CDR3 reads CASLGPTGYEQYF. In DNA, the CDR3 is TGTGCCAGCCTAGGGCCGACAGGGTACGAGCAGTACTTC.